A single sample gave rise to the 25 T cell receptor beta chains below, sequenced in a study of somatic mutations in cytotoxic T cells in rheumatoid arthritis. Data came from immunoSEQ multiplex PCR; TCRdb stores just in-frame clones and leaves some out. The sample shows around 15,000 clones, roughly 78% of them seen only once. The specimen sequenced was CD8+ T cells sorted from blood. The receptors come from a woman aged 50 to 65 with rheumatoid arthritis.

This chain's CDR3 is CASSESGPLSGNTIYF. CDR3 coding DNA: TGCGCCAGCAGTGAGTCGGGACCGCTCTCTGGAAACACCATATATTTT. The genes are TRBV10-1 and TRBJ1-3, with D perhaps matching TRBD1 (5 bases). Deletions cut 0 bases from V and 0 bases from J, with 9 bases between. Germline V lookup: CDR1 WNHNN, CDR2 SYGVQD (reference sequence). This CDR3 spans 16 amino acids.

J is TRBJ2-6 and V is TRBV19, with D perhaps being TRBD1 or TRBD2 (5 bases each). The germline V gene has CDR1 LNHDA and CDR2 SQIVND (reference sequence). This CDR3 region has 15 residues. The V and J ends lost 3 bases and 1 base respectively, with 7 bases between them. The CDR3 sequence: CASSIWGSGANVLTF. As DNA, the CDR3 is TGTGCCAGTAGTATTTGGGGGTCTGGGGCCAACGTCCTGACTTTC. Drawing the rest from reference TRBV19 and TRBJ2-6, the complete variable domain is DGGITQSPKYLFRKEGQNVTLSCEQNLNHDAMYWYRQDPGQGLRLIYYSQIVNDFQKGDIAEGYSVSREKKESFPLTVTSAQKNPTAFYLCASSIWGSGANVLTFGAGSRLTVL.

V and J are TRBV29-1 and TRBJ2-3; 9 bases match TRBD2. V dropped 3 bases and J dropped 3; count of bases not matched to a gene: 13. Germline lookup yields CDR1 SQVTM and CDR2 ANQGSEA. CDR3 length: 17 amino acids. The CDR3 protein is CSVDPAEGREGTDTQYF. The CDR3 nucleotides are TGCAGCGTTGATCCCGCCGAGGGGCGGGAGGGGACAGATACGCAGTATTTT.

V gene TRBV15 combines with J gene TRBJ1-5; D is unclear. This CDR3 is built from 17 residues. Germline V gives CDR1 LNHNV, CDR2 YYDKDF (reference sequence). Trimming cost V 0 bases and J 0 bases, with 12 bases left between them. For the CDR3, the DNA is TGTGCCACCAGCAGAGATGCTCGACACTATAGCAATCAGCCCCAGCATTTT. Its translation: CATSRDARHYSNQPQHF.

The chain employs TRBV19 and TRBJ1-1; D possibly corresponds to TRBD1 (5 bases). CDR1 is LNHDA and CDR2 is SQIVND in the germline V gene (reference sequence). Deletions cut 3 bases from V and 9 bases from J, with 11 bases between. The CDR3 runs to 12 residues. The CDR3 DNA is TGTGCCAGTAGTATGGGGGGAGGGAAAGCTTTCTTT. Translation gives CASSMGGGKAFF.

A few counts support this clone. V usage is TRBV4-3 and J usage is TRBJ1-5; D gene unclear. The germline gives CDR1 LGHNA, CDR2 YSLEER. The CDR3 length is 15 residues. Trimming stripped 4 bases from V and 0 bases from J, with 10 bases between. CDR3 in DNA: TGCGCCAGCAGCCCTTATACAAATAGCAATCAGCCCCAGCATTTT. This codes for CASSPYTNSNQPQHF.

In this sample, this clone turned up once. The rearrangement joins TRBV7-9 to TRBJ2-1, with D unclear. With 7 bases removed from V and 6 bases from J, the gap between germline ends came to 13 bases. CDR3 length: 13 residues. Germline CDR1 SEHNR, CDR2 FQNEAQ (reference sequence). As DNA, the CDR3 is TGTGCCAGCATCAAAGCCAGCGTCAATGAGCAGTTCTTC. This translates into CASIKASVNEQFF.

The chain links TRBV19 to TRBJ2-7; possible D gene TRBD1, 5 bases. Germline V gives CDR1 LNHDA, CDR2 SQIVND (reference sequence). The CDR3 runs 15 residues. The V end was cut by 3 bases, the J end by 4 bases, with 16 bases between. CDR3 loop: CASSIGHDPLYEQYF. CDR3 DNA: TGTGCCAGTAGTATCGGACATGATCCCCTTTACGAGCAGTACTTC.

The CDR3 loop is CSVERQQETQYF. The CDR3, as DNA: TGCAGCGTTGAGAGACAGCAAGAGACCCAGTACTTC. This chain links TRBV29-1 with TRBJ2-5, with D perhaps TRBD1 (5 bases). The V and J ends lost 3 bases and 2 bases respectively, with 7 bases between them. This CDR3 spans 12 amino acids. Germline assignment: CDR1 SQVTM and CDR2 ANQGSEA.

The chain joins TRBV11-2 to TRBJ1-1; 10 bases line up with TRBD1. Germline assignment: CDR1 SGHAT and CDR2 FQNNGV. CDR3 size: 15 residues. The V segment lost 5 bases and the J segment 4 bases; nucleotides outside the gene matches: 7. This CDR3 is CASSTRQGAATEAFF. The CDR3 nucleotides read TGTGCCAGCAGCACGCGACAGGGGGCAGCCACTGAAGCTTTCTTT.

This clone was observed a handful of times. The chain uses TRBV7-9 and TRBJ1-5, with unresolved D. CDR1 and CDR2 (germline): SEHNR, FQNEAQ (reference sequence). Trimming shortened V by 0 bases and J by 3 bases, and 6 bases separated the two germline ends. The CDR3 has 14 residues. In DNA form, the CDR3 reads TGTGCCAGCAGCTTAGCAAGTTTCAATCAGCCCCAGCATTTT. Its protein product is CASSLASFNQPQHF. Supplemented by reference TRBV7-9 and TRBJ1-5, the full variable domain reads DTGVSQNPRHKITKRGQNVTFRCDPISEHNRLYWYRQTLGQGPEFLTYFQNEAQLEKSRLLSDRFSAERPKGSFSTLEIQRTEQGDSAMYLCASSLASFNQPQHFGDGTRLSIL.

The CDR3 bases are TGTGCCAGCAGCCCATGGAAGGGCGGGTATGGCTACACCTTC. Translated: CASSPWKGGYGYTF. The chain is built from TRBV9 and TRBJ1-2; D is undetermined. The germline V gene has CDR1 SGDLS and CDR2 YYNGEE. V was clipped by 4 bases and J by 5 bases, with 15 bases between them. The length of the CDR3 is 14 residues. Supplemented by reference TRBV9 and TRBJ1-2, the full variable domain reads DSGVTQTPKHLITATGQRVTLRCSPRSGDLSVYWYQQSLDQGLQFLIQYYNGEERAKGNILERFSAQQFPDLHSELNLSSLELGDSALYFCASSPWKGGYGYTFGSGTRLTVV.

The chain employs TRBV28 and TRBJ2-3, with unresolved D. From germline, CDR1 is MDHEN and CDR2 SYDVKM. The CDR3 contains 12 residues. V lost 6 bases, J lost 2 bases, and 6 bases lay in between. The CDR3 here is CASSRTTDTQYF. Here the CDR3 DNA reads TGTGCCAGCAGCCGGACCACAGATACGCAGTATTTT. The variable domain in full, completed from reference TRBV28 and TRBJ2-3, reads DVKVTQSSRYLVKRTGEKVFLECVQDMDHENMFWYRQDPGLGLRLIYFSYDVKMKEKGDIPEGYSVSREKKERFSLILESASTNQTSMYLCASSRTTDTQYFGPGTRLTVL.

The chain couples TRBV6-6 to TRBJ2-2; D unresolved. The CDR3 is 13 amino acids. Germline loops: CDR1 MNHNY, CDR2 SVGAGI (reference sequence). Trimming took off 5 bases at V and 5 bases at J, with 9 bases between the two ends. For the CDR3, the DNA is TGTGCCAGCAGTGCCTTTAAGACCGGGGAGCTGTTTTTT. Its translation is CASSAFKTGELFF.

The chain employs TRBV19 and TRBJ2-7, with D perhaps TRBD2 (7 bases). Trimming took off 1 base at V and 6 bases at J, with 16 bases between the two ends. Germline CDR1 and CDR2: LNHDA and SQIVND (reference sequence). The CDR3 totals 15 residues. This CDR3 is CASSIGVSGGAEQYF. Here the CDR3 DNA reads TGTGCCAGTAGTATAGGAGTATCGGGGGGCGCCGAGCAGTACTTC.

The CDR3 is CASVQDSGNTIYF. In DNA form, the CDR3 reads TGTGCCAGCGTACAGGACTCTGGAAACACCATATATTTT. The chain employs TRBV6-6 and TRBJ1-3; possibly TRBD1 for D (5 bases). The CDR3 covers 13 residues. The ends were cut back, 8 bases at V and 0 bases at J, with 8 bases in the middle. The germline V gene encodes CDR1 MNHNY and CDR2 SVGAGI (reference sequence).

This chain links TRBV6-4 with TRBJ2-3, with 13 positions matching TRBD2. Germline V gives CDR1 MRHNA, CDR2 SNTAGT. V shed 2 bases and J 4 bases; nucleotides not matched to a gene: 3. CDR3 length: 16 amino acids. The CDR3 DNA is TGTGCCAGCAGTGACGAACTAGCGGGAGGGCCAGATACGCAGTATTTT. Translation: CASSDELAGGPDTQYF.

This chain uses TRBV4-2 with TRBJ2-3, with 8 bases lining up with TRBD2. This CDR3 is 19 amino acids long. The V gene end was trimmed by 0 bases and the J gene end by 6 bases; junction bases not matched to a gene: 17. CDR1 and CDR2 from the germline V gene are LGHNA and YNFKEQ. CDR3 bases: TGTGCCAGCAGCCAAGATCAAGCGATAGCGGGATCCCCTCGGGATACGCAGTATTTT. It yields the protein CASSQDQAIAGSPRDTQYF.

This clone is categorized as medium-sized. CDR3: CASSQEGTGISYEQYF. For the CDR3, the DNA is TGCGCCAGCAGCCAAGAAGGGACAGGGATATCCTACGAGCAGTACTTC. The chain combines TRBV4-1 with TRBJ2-7; 9 bases agree with TRBD1. Germline loops: CDR1 MGHRA, CDR2 YSYEKL. Losses at the gene ends were 0 bases for V and 1 base for J; bases not matched to a gene: 4. The CDR3 loop spans 16 amino acids.

The V and J genes are TRBV13 and TRBJ2-5, with 9 bases that match TRBD1. There are 15 residues in the CDR3. The trim removed 5 bases at V and 3 bases at J, leaving 7 bases unmatched. Germline CDR1 and CDR2: PRHDT and FYEKMQ (reference sequence). The CDR3 sequence is CASSTGGDSEETQYF. In DNA form, the CDR3 reads TGTGCCAGCAGCACAGGGGGCGATTCGGAAGAGACCCAGTACTTC.

This chain connects TRBV7-9 to TRBJ2-7; D is undetermined. This CDR3 region has 12 residues. V was clipped by 5 bases and J by 3 bases, with 8 bases between them. The germline V gene encodes CDR1 SEHNR and CDR2 FQNEAQ (reference sequence). This CDR3 is CASSPFRYEQYF. CDR3 bases: TGTGCCAGCAGCCCCTTCCGCTACGAGCAGTACTTC.

The chain recombines TRBV5-1 with TRBJ1-6, with 8 nucleotides matching TRBD1. Germline V gives CDR1 SGHRS, CDR2 YFSETQ. Trimming cost V 0 bases and J 6 bases; bases outside gene matches: 2. This CDR3 has 15 residues. DNA for the CDR3: TGCGCCAGCAGCTTGGGAGACAGGGGTAATTCACCCCTCCACTTT. Amino acid sequence: CASSLGDRGNSPLHF.

The gene calls are TRBV2 and TRBJ2-1; D might be TRBD2 (7 bases). Germline-derived CDR1 and CDR2 are SNHLY and FYNNEI. The germline V and J ends were trimmed by 9 bases and 7 bases, with 16 bases remaining between them. This CDR3 has 13 amino acids. Here the CDR3 reads CASRGGAWNEQFF. The CDR3 region has the DNA TGTGCCAGTAGGGGGGGGGCCTGGAATGAGCAGTTCTTC.

The rearrangement joins TRBV15 to TRBJ2-2; the match to TRBD1 covers 9 bases. The V gene end was trimmed by 7 bases and the J gene end by 6 bases; junction bases not matched to a gene: 9. CDR1 and CDR2 from the germline V gene are LNHNV and YYDKDF (reference sequence). This CDR3 region has 15 residues. The CDR3 sequence: CATKPNRGPPGELFF. The CDR3 DNA is TGTGCCACCAAGCCAAACAGGGGGCCCCCCGGGGAGCTGTTTTTT.

This CDR3 is CASSSRDRAYNEQFF. CDR3 in DNA: TGTGCCAGCAGCTCCCGGGACAGGGCCTACAATGAGCAGTTCTTC. The rearrangement links TRBV7-9 to TRBJ2-1, with 9 bases that match TRBD1. The V gene's germline CDR1 is SEHNR and CDR2 FQNEAQ (reference sequence). The J segment lost 2 bases and the V segment lost 4 bases, leaving 3 bases of the junction unmatched. The CDR3 loop spans 15 amino acids.